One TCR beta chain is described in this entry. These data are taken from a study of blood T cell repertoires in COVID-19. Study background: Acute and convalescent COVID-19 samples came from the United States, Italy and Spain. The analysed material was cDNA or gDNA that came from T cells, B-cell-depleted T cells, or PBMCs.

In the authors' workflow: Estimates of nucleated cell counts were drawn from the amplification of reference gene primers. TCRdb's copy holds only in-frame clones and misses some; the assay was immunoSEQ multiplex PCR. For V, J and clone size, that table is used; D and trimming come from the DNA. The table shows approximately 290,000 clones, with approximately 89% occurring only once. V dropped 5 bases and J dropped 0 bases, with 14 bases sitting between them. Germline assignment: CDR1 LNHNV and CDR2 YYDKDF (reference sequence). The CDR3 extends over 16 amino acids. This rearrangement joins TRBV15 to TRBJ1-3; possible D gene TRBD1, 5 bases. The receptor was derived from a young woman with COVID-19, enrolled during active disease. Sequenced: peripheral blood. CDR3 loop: CATSARQGHSGNTIYF. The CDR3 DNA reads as TGTGCCACCAGCGCCAGGCAAGGACACTCTGGAAACACCATATATTTT.